The 18 T cell receptor beta chains below all came from one sample that was sequenced in a study of blood T cell repertoires in COVID-19. Produced via immunoSEQ multiplex PCR; TCRdb's table is partial and in-frame only. Here the sample spans 5,700 or so clones, roughly 80% being singletons. The sequenced sample consisted of peripheral blood. These receptors all stem from a human donor in a cohort sampled during active COVID-19.

This chain joins TRBV9 and TRBJ2-1, with 7 bases identical to TRBD1. In germline, CDR1 is SGDLS, CDR2 YYNGEE. The CDR3 extends over 18 amino acids. After removal of 4 bases from V and 0 bases from J, the junction contained 13 bases not matched to a gene. This chain's CDR3 is CASSPLGQALPSYNEQFF. The DNA for the CDR3 is TGTGCCAGCAGCCCATTAGGACAGGCGCTCCCCTCCTACAATGAGCAGTTCTTC.

The V call is TRBV19, the J call TRBJ1-1; 7 bases line up with TRBD1. There are 15 residues in the CDR3. The V and J ends lost 7 bases and 0 bases, in that order; junction bases with no gene match: 8. CDR1 LNHDA and CDR2 SQIVND come from the germline V gene (reference sequence). CDR3 sequence (DNA): TGTGCCAGTATTGGCCACAGGGGAATGAACACTGAAGCTTTCTTT. This encodes CASIGHRGMNTEAFF.

The gene calls are TRBV2 and TRBJ2-2, with 10 bases identical to TRBD2. CDR3 length equals 15 residues. The ends lost 8 bases at V and 5 bases at J; junction bases unmatched: 8. Germline V gives CDR1 SNHLY, CDR2 FYNNEI. In DNA, the CDR3 is TGTGCCAGCCAGGAAGCTAGCGGGAGTACCGGGGAGCTGTTTTTT. It specifies CASQEASGSTGELFF.

The chain carries TRBV5-6 and TRBJ1-3; D is uncertain. Trimming stripped 2 bases from V and 2 bases from J, with 8 bases between. Per the germline V gene, CDR1 is SGHDT and CDR2 is YYEEEE. CDR3 length: 14 residues. In nucleotides, the CDR3 is TGTGCCAGCAGCTTCCCGGGGACTGGAAACACCATATATTTT. Amino acids: CASSFPGTGNTIYF.

The genes are TRBV7-2 and TRBJ2-7; 8 bases are a match to TRBD1. Losses at the gene ends were 5 bases for V and 0 bases for J; bases not matched to a gene: 6. The CDR3 is 15 residues long. Germline CDR1 SGHTA, CDR2 FQGNSA. The CDR3: CASSQRDRSSYEQYF. The CDR3 region has the DNA TGTGCCAGCAGCCAGAGGGACAGGAGCTCCTACGAGCAGTACTTC.

This rearrangement joins TRBV6-5 to TRBJ1-5, with 8 bases identical to TRBD1. The germline V gene has CDR1 MNHEY and CDR2 SVGAGI. Trimming at V came to 6 bases and at J to 3 bases, leaving 7 bases not matched to a gene. The CDR3 runs 15 residues. CDR3 nucleotides: TGTGCCAGCAGACGAATGGACAGGGCCAATCAGCCCCAGCATTTT. The encoded protein is CASRRMDRANQPQHF.

The chain couples TRBV5-1 to TRBJ1-6; 9 bases are shared with TRBD1. The germline V gene encodes CDR1 SGHRS and CDR2 YFSETQ. The V gene end was trimmed by 2 bases and the J gene end by 8 bases; junction bases not matched to a gene: 14. This CDR3 region has 18 residues. Here the CDR3 reads CASSLGYRGQGQYSPLHF. The CDR3 nucleotides read TGCGCCAGCAGCTTAGGTTATCGCGGACAGGGGCAGTATTCACCCCTCCACTTT. The full variable domain, its missing parts supplied by reference TRBV5-1 and TRBJ1-6, is KAGVTQTPRYLIKTRGQQVTLSCSPISGHRSVSWYQQTPGQGLQFLFEYFSETQRNKGNFPGRFSGRQFSNSRSEMNVSTLELGDSALYLCASSLGYRGQGQYSPLHFGNGTRLTVT.

The V and J genes are TRBV28 and TRBJ2-7, with D tentatively TRBD2 (6 bases). Looked up from germline, CDR1 is MDHEN and CDR2 is SYDVKM. The CDR3 loop spans 16 amino acids. Trimming took off 2 bases at V and 0 bases at J, with 14 bases between the two ends. This CDR3 is CASSLGWGVDSYEQYF. CDR3 sequence (DNA): TGTGCCAGCAGTTTAGGTTGGGGGGTAGACTCCTACGAGCAGTACTTC.

The chain carries TRBV28 and TRBJ1-1, with 8 bases aligning to TRBD1. Germline V CDR1 and CDR2: MDHEN, SYDVKM. J lost 1 base, V lost 6 bases, and 7 bases had no gene match. The CDR3 extends over 15 amino acids. The CDR3 protein is CASRERTGRNTEAFF. CDR3 bases: TGTGCCAGCAGGGAACGGACAGGGAGGAACACTGAAGCTTTCTTT.

This chain links TRBV30 with TRBJ1-6; no reliable D call. This CDR3 is 13 amino acids long. Germline values: CDR1 GTSNPN, CDR2 SVGIG (reference sequence). The V end was cut by 4 bases, the J end by 0 bases, with 4 bases between. The CDR3 loop reads CAWTLSYNSPLHF. Written as DNA, the CDR3 is TGTGCCTGGACACTCTCCTATAATTCACCCCTCCACTTT. The full variable domain, with the rest looked up from reference TRBV30 and TRBJ1-6, is SQTIHQWPATLVQPVGSPLSLECTVEGTSNPNLYWYRQAAGRGLQLLFYSVGIGQISSEVPQNLSASRPQDRQFILSSKKLLLSDSGFYLCAWTLSYNSPLHFGNGTRLTVT.

This chain links TRBV7-2 with TRBJ1-2; 7 bases agree with TRBD1. CDR3 length: 15 amino acids. The J segment lost 5 bases and the V segment lost 1 base, leaving 7 bases of the junction unmatched. Per the germline V gene, CDR1 is SGHTA and CDR2 is FQGNSA. The CDR3 reads CASSLDIGQAYGYTF. As DNA, the CDR3 is TGTGCCAGCAGCTTAGATATCGGACAGGCATATGGCTACACCTTC.

This chain joins TRBV3-1 (or the pseudogene TRBV3-2) and TRBJ2-2; a weak D match, TRBD2 (6 bases). CDR1 and CDR2 (germline): LGHDT, YNNKEL (reference sequence). The CDR3 covers 17 residues. The V gene lost 2 bases and the J gene lost 5 bases, with 18 bases spanning the gap. For the CDR3, the DNA is TGTGCCAGCAGCCAATCCGGGACGCGGGGTAGAACCGGGGAGCTGTTTTTT. This translates into CASSQSGTRGRTGELFF.

This clone was detected once. This CDR3 reads CASSAGEAGIYNEQFF. The DNA of the CDR3 is TGTGCCAGCAGCGCCGGGGAGGCGGGAATCTACAATGAGCAGTTCTTC. The chain couples TRBV9 to TRBJ2-1; D is perhaps TRBD2 (6 bases). Looked up from germline, CDR1 is SGDLS and CDR2 is YYNGEE. The germline V and J ends were trimmed by 3 bases and 3 bases, with 16 bases remaining between them. This CDR3 is built from 16 residues.

DNA for the CDR3: TGTGCCAGCAGTATAGGGGTGTCTGAAGCTTTCTTT. As protein: CASSIGVSEAFF. This chain connects TRBV28 to TRBJ1-1, with TRBD1 as a possible D gene (5 bases). CDR3 length: 12 residues. The V end lost 5 bases, the J end lost 6 bases, and 10 bases lay between the germline ends. The germline V gene encodes CDR1 MDHEN and CDR2 SYDVKM.

This clone was counted once. V usage is TRBV6-6 and J usage is TRBJ2-3; tentative D call: TRBD1 (5 bases). The CDR3 totals 14 residues. Germline-derived CDR1 and CDR2 are MNHNY and SVGAGI (reference sequence). V was clipped by 2 bases and J by 7 bases, with 13 bases between them. This chain's CDR3 is CASSYRQPENTQYF. DNA for the CDR3: TGTGCCAGCAGTTACAGACAGCCCGAGAATACGCAGTATTTT.

This chain joins TRBV13 and TRBJ1-4; TRBD1 aligns across 9 bases. The ends lost 2 bases at V and 7 bases at J; junction bases unmatched: 20. This CDR3 has 20 amino acids. Germline CDR1 PRHDT, CDR2 FYEKMQ (reference sequence). CDR3 region: CASSLFLDFQGTGKREKLFF. CDR3 sequence (DNA): TGTGCCAGCAGCTTATTTCTGGATTTTCAGGGGACAGGGAAACGTGAAAAACTGTTTTTT.

V is TRBV25-1 and J is TRBJ2-7; no clear D gene. V was shortened by 3 bases and J by 3 bases, with 3 bases between the two germline ends. The germline V gene encodes CDR1 MGHDK and CDR2 SYGVNS. The CDR3 is 11 amino acids. In nucleotides, the CDR3 is TGTGCCAGCAGTGACTACTACGAGCAGTACTTC. This codes for CASSDYYEQYF.

The chain recombines TRBV5-1 with TRBJ2-1, with D unresolved. Trimming cost V 5 bases and J 7 bases, with 13 bases left between them. This CDR3 is built from 13 residues. Germline V gene data show CDR1 as SGHRS and CDR2 as YFSETQ. The DNA for the CDR3 is TGCGCCAGCAGTCTTACTACCTTGAATGAGCAGTTCTTC. It specifies CASSLTTLNEQFF. The whole variable domain, filled in from reference TRBV5-1 and TRBJ2-1, reads KAGVTQTPRYLIKTRGQQVTLSCSPISGHRSVSWYQQTPGQGLQFLFEYFSETQRNKGNFPGRFSGRQFSNSRSEMNVSTLELGDSALYLCASSLTTLNEQFFGPGTRLTVL.